Sequencing of this TCR beta chain was carried out in a study of blood T cell repertoires in COVID-19. V shed 4 bases, J shed 8 bases, and the junction held 6 bases outside the gene matches. The CDR3 has 14 amino acids. CDR1 is MNHEY, CDR2 SVGAGI, per germline. Participants were placed into cohorts based on the clinical history they reported. The data were produced by immunoSEQ multiplex PCR, yet TCRdb's version contains in-frame clones alone and is incomplete. The data contain some 260,000 clones, 70% to 90% of them seen just once; the ten biggest clones take up about 1.7%. The sample was PBMCs or T cells enriched from blood (not recorded which). This sequence joins TRBV6-5 and TRBJ1-4, with 8 bases fitting TRBD1. This TCR came from a man aged 35-49 years who had recovered from COVID-19. CDR3 DNA: TGTGCCAGCAGTTTGGACAGGGTAGTCGAAAAACTGTTTTTT. This encodes CASSLDRVVEKLFF.